The 21 T cell receptor beta chains below come from one sample, sequenced in a study of CDR3 diversity in severe acne. MiXCR, applied by TCRdb to the PCR reads, yields one record per CDR3 protein. This table has 97,000 or so distinct CDR3 sequences, 51% appearing once. Sequencing was performed on blood. The receptors originated from a male donor with acne.

The chain carries TRBV11-2 and TRBJ2-3; tentatively, D is TRBD1 (5 bases). The germline V gene encodes CDR1 SGHAT and CDR2 FQNNGV. Trimming cost V 2 bases and J 1 base, with 16 bases left between them. The CDR3 extends over 17 amino acids. The CDR3 nucleotides read TGTGCCAGCAGCTTACTATCACAGGTCCCTGGCACAGATACGCAGTATTTT. Amino acids: CASSLLSQVPGTDTQYF. The variable domain in full, with the rest retrieved from reference TRBV11-2 and TRBJ2-3, is EAGVAQSPRYKIIEKRQSVAFWCNPISGHATLYWYQQILGQGPKLLIQFQNNGVVDDSQLPKDRFSAERLKGVDSTLKIQPAKLEDSAVYLCASSLLSQVPGTDTQYFGPGTRLTVL.

To note about this clonotype: Just one base apart from a much larger clone, this may be a read error. This chain links TRBV5-1 with TRBJ1-2, with 9 bases identical to TRBD1. With 0 bases clipped from V and 8 bases from J, the junction kept 11 bases outside the gene matches. Germline V CDR1 and CDR2: SGHRS, YFSETQ. The CDR3 consists of 16 residues. The CDR3 coding sequence is TGCGCCAGCAGCTTGGTTCTTGGGGACAGGGTGCAGGGCTACACCTTC. Protein: CASSLVLGDRVQGYTF.

This clonotype was seen only a few times. The chain is built from TRBV13 and TRBJ2-3; 12 positions agree with TRBD2. The CDR3 has 16 residues. Germline CDR1 PRHDT, CDR2 FYEKMQ (reference sequence). V lost 4 bases to trimming and J lost 5 bases; unmatched junction nucleotides: 7. CDR3 in amino acids: CASSSTSGRAEDTQYF. Written as DNA, the CDR3 is TGTGCCAGCAGCTCGACTAGCGGGAGAGCCGAAGATACGCAGTATTTT.

This clonotype showed up just once. The V gene is TRBV19, the J gene TRBJ1-5, with D unresolved. This CDR3 spans 13 amino acids. Germline lookup yields CDR1 LNHDA and CDR2 SQIVND (reference sequence). Trimming took 2 bases from V and 1 from J, leaving 3 bases between them. CDR3 sequence (DNA): TGTGCCAGTAGTATACCGAGCAATCAGCCCCAGCATTTT. Amino acid sequence: CASSIPSNQPQHF.

The CDR3 coding sequence is TGTGCCAGCAGCGTTGATGAAAAACTGTTTTTT. This codes for CASSVDEKLFF. J is TRBJ1-4 and V is TRBV2, with D hard to call. V dropped 6 bases and J dropped 6 bases, with 5 bases sitting between them. The CDR3 loop spans 11 amino acids. The germline V gene encodes CDR1 SNHLY and CDR2 FYNNEI. The full variable domain, its missing parts supplied by reference TRBV2 and TRBJ1-4, is EPEVTQTPSHQVTQMGQEVILRCVPISNHLYFYWYRQILGQKVEFLVSFYNNEISEKSEIFDDQFSVERPDGSNFTLKIRSTKLEDSAMYFCASSVDEKLFFGSGTQLSVL.

This clonotype was observed a handful of times. The chain is built from TRBV6-1 and TRBJ1-4, with TRBD1 matching over 8 bases. This CDR3 has 14 residues. The V and J ends lost 10 bases and 6 bases, in that order; junction bases with no gene match: 10. Per germline, CDR1 MNHNS and CDR2 SASEGT. The CDR3 spells CATRPGTGYEKLFF. For the CDR3, the DNA is TGTGCCACTAGACCCGGGACAGGTTATGAAAAACTGTTTTTT.

Details on this clonotype: This clone may be a read error of a much larger clone one base away. This chain connects TRBV6-1 to TRBJ2-7; 9 bases line up with TRBD2. The V segment lost 3 bases and the J segment 2 bases; nucleotides outside the gene matches: 14. This CDR3 comprises 18 residues. Germline CDR1 reads MNHNS; CDR2 reads SASEGT. In DNA, the CDR3 is TGTGCCAGCAGTGATGCTAGCGGGACGTTCGCCCCCACCTACGAGCAGTACTTC. This codes for CASSDASGTFAPTYEQYF.

Comment on this clonotype: One end of the junction does not line up with germline, which may come from a read error. The CDR3, as DNA: TGCGCCAGCAGCAAGGATCCCGAACAGGGACCCTTCTATGGCTACACCTTC. Residues: CASSKDPEQGPFYGYTF. The chain recombines TRBV11-1 with TRBJ1-2, with a weak D call TRBD1 (6 bases). Germline assignment: CDR1 SGHAT and CDR2 FQDESV (reference sequence). There are 17 residues in the CDR3.

The chain employs TRBV11-1 and TRBJ1-5, with a tentative D call TRBD1 (5 bases). V was clipped by 2 bases and J by 2 bases, with 10 bases between them. Germline loops: CDR1 SGHAT, CDR2 FQDESV (reference sequence). CDR3 length: 15 amino acids. CDR3 sequence (DNA): TGTGCCAGCAGCTTAAACCGGGACGGCAATCAGCCCCAGCATTTT. Its protein is CASSLNRDGNQPQHF.

This clonotype appeared a few times. One base away lies a much larger clone, so this may be a sequencing read error. The V gene is TRBV10-3, the J gene TRBJ1-3, with D tentatively TRBD1 (6 bases). V was pared by 0 bases and J by 4 bases, with 10 bases between. CDR3 size: 15 residues. The germline CDR1 and CDR2 sequences are ENHRY and SYGVKD. CDR3 loop: CAISESDRIGNTIYF. The DNA for the CDR3 is TGTGCCATCAGTGAGTCCGACAGGATAGGAAACACCATATATTTT.

This clonotype was recorded only once. The V call is TRBV15, the J call TRBJ2-5; 7 positions match TRBD1. The germline CDR1 and CDR2 sequences are LNHNV and YYDKDF (reference sequence). V lost 7 bases and J lost 2; bases outside the gene matches: 7. The CDR3 has 14 amino acids. CDR3 protein: CATTGGPPQETQYF. DNA for the CDR3: TGTGCCACCACAGGGGGTCCCCCTCAAGAGACCCAGTACTTC.

The table lists this clonotype with many counts. V usage is TRBV6-5 and J usage is TRBJ2-7; possibly TRBD1 for D (6 bases). V was trimmed by 6 bases and J by 5 bases, leaving 11 bases between them. The length of the CDR3 is 12 residues. Germline CDR1 and CDR2: MNHEY and SVGAGI. CDR3 sequence reads: CASRDRLNEQYF. As DNA, the CDR3 is TGTGCCAGCAGAGACAGGCTAAACGAGCAGTACTTC.

This clonotype came up once. The V and J genes are TRBV15 and TRBJ2-5, with a tentative D call TRBD2 (6 bases). The germline gives CDR1 LNHNV, CDR2 YYDKDF (reference sequence). The CDR3 has 13 residues. Trimming cost V 0 bases and J 9 bases, with 11 bases left between them. The CDR3 DNA follows: TGTGCCACCAGCAGAGAGACCGGCGGGGCCCAGTACTTC. As protein: CATSRETGGAQYF.

This clonotype was detected ten times or more. The chain joins TRBV14 to TRBJ1-6, with 10 bases that match TRBD1. J was trimmed by 10 bases and V by 4 bases; bases with no gene match: 7. This CDR3 has 15 amino acids. The V gene's germline CDR1 is SGHDN and CDR2 FVKESK. The CDR3 region is CASSPRGTGASPLHF. CDR3 bases: TGTGCCAGCAGCCCTCGTGGGACAGGGGCCTCACCCCTCCACTTT.

The sample holds many counts of this clonotype. The chain has TRBV7-2 and TRBJ1-5, with 8 bases that match TRBD1. This CDR3 has 14 amino acids. After removal of 6 bases from V and 6 bases from J, the junction contained 7 bases not matched to a gene. Per the germline V gene, CDR1 is SGHTA and CDR2 is FQGNSA. This CDR3 is CASSLRQGSQPQHF. The CDR3 DNA reads as TGTGCCAGCAGTCTTCGACAGGGGAGTCAGCCCCAGCATTTT. The whole variable domain, remainder taken from reference TRBV7-2 and TRBJ1-5, is GAGVSQSPSNKVTEKGKDVELRCDPISGHTALYWYRQSLGQGLEFLIYFQGNSAPDKSGLPSDRFSAERTGGSVSTLTIQRTQQEDSAVYLCASSLRQGSQPQHFGDGTRLSIL.

The J gene is TRBJ1-1, the V gene TRBV25-1; 7 bases agree with TRBD1. Germline CDR1 MGHDK, CDR2 SYGVNS. This CDR3 contains 14 residues. The V segment lost 6 bases and the J segment 3 bases; nucleotides outside the gene matches: 7. This CDR3 is CASRARDRDTEAFF. For the CDR3, the DNA is TGTGCCAGCAGGGCTAGAGACAGGGACACTGAAGCTTTCTTT. The entire variable domain, with the rest obtained from reference TRBV25-1 and TRBJ1-1, is as follows: EADIYQTPRYLVIGTGKKITLECSQTMGHDKMYWYQQDPGMELHLIHYSYGVNSTEKGDLSSESTVSRIRTEHFPLTLESARPSHTSQYLCASRARDRDTEAFFGQGTRLTVV.

DNA of the CDR3: TGTGCCAGCGGGGGACTCGAGAACACTGAAGCTTTCTTT. Translated: CASGGLENTEAFF. This chain joins TRBV7-9 and TRBJ1-1; weak D call: TRBD1 (5 bases). CDR3 length: 13 amino acids. Germline loops: CDR1 SEHNR, CDR2 FQNEAQ (reference sequence). V was cut by 8 bases and J by 1 base, with 11 bases left in between.

The chain joins TRBV20-1 to TRBJ2-1; 7 bases line up with TRBD2. CDR3 size: 14 residues. The germline V gene has CDR1 DFQATT and CDR2 SNEGSKA (reference sequence). After removal of 3 bases from V and 5 bases from J, the junction contained 7 bases not matched to a gene. CDR3 DNA: TGCAGTGCTAGGGGCGCGGGAGCGCACAATGAGCAGTTCTTC. Amino acids: CSARGAGAHNEQFF.

The CDR3 sequence is CASSFGGGSEAFF. CDR3 in DNA: TGTGCCAGCAGCTTTGGGGGAGGGAGTGAAGCTTTCTTT. V and J are TRBV7-2 and TRBJ1-1; possible D gene TRBD1, 5 bases. V was trimmed by 3 bases and J by 7 bases, leaving 12 bases between them. The germline V gene has CDR1 SGHTA and CDR2 FQGNSA. The CDR3 extends over 13 amino acids.

V is TRBV5-5 and J is TRBJ2-5; D is undetermined. This CDR3 spans 15 amino acids. Trimming pared 2 bases from V and 3 bases from J, leaving 14 bases between. Germline values: CDR1 SGHKS, CDR2 YYEKEE (reference sequence). The CDR3 sequence is CASSLGLLKEETQYF. CDR3 DNA sequence: TGTGCCAGCAGCTTAGGCCTTTTAAAAGAAGAGACCCAGTACTTC.

The table lists this clonotype with many counts. The V call is TRBV9, the J call TRBJ1-1; possibly TRBD1 for D (5 bases). Trimming shortened V by 3 bases and J by 0 bases, and 9 bases separated the two germline ends. The CDR3 sequence is 14 residues long. The germline V gene encodes CDR1 SGDLS and CDR2 YYNGEE. CDR3 sequence: CASSAGLMNTEAFF. DNA of the CDR3: TGTGCCAGCAGCGCGGGACTGATGAACACTGAAGCTTTCTTT. The variable domain in full, completed from reference TRBV9 and TRBJ1-1, reads DSGVTQTPKHLITATGQRVTLRCSPRSGDLSVYWYQQSLDQGLQFLIQYYNGEERAKGNILERFSAQQFPDLHSELNLSSLELGDSALYFCASSAGLMNTEAFFGQGTRLTVV.